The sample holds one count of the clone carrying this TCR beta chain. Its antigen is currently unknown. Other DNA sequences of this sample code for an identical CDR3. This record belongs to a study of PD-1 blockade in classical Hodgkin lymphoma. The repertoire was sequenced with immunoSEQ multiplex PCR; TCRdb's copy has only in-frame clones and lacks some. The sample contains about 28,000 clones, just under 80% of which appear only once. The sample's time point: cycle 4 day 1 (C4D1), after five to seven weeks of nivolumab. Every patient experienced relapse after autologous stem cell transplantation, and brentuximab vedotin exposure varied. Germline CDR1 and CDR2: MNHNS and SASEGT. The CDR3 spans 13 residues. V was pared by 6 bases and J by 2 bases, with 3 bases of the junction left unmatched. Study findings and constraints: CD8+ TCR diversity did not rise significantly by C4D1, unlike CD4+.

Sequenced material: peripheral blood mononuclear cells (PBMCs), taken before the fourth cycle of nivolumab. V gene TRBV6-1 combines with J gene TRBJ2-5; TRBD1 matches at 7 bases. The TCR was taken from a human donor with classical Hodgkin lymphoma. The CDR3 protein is CASSGTAQETQYF. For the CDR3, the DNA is TGTGCCAGCAGCGGGACAGCACAAGAGACCCAGTACTTC.